The 25 T cell receptor beta chains in this list originate from one sample, sequenced in a study of blood T cell repertoires in COVID-19. Assay: immunoSEQ multiplex PCR; the TCRdb copy retains only in-frame clones and omits some. The sample gives about 200,000 clones, roughly 85% of which show up once; over 2.5% is in the top ten. Sample: peripheral blood. These receptor sequences come from a man aged 55 to 70 with acute or convalescent COVID-19.

The CDR3 protein is CASSEGDRGENYGYTF. CDR3 in DNA: TGCGCCAGCAGCGAGGGGGACAGGGGCGAAAACTATGGCTACACCTTC. The V call is TRBV5-1, the J call TRBJ1-2; 10 nucleotides agree with TRBD1. Trimming took 4 bases from V and 2 from J; bases not matched to a gene: 8. The CDR3 is 16 amino acids. The germline gives CDR1 SGHRS, CDR2 YFSETQ.

The V and J genes are TRBV3-1 (or the pseudogene TRBV3-2) and TRBJ1-5; possibly TRBD1 for D (6 bases). Germline V gene data show CDR1 as LGHDT and CDR2 as YNNKEL (reference sequence). CDR3 length: 15 residues. The V and J ends lost 4 bases and 3 bases respectively, with 13 bases between them. DNA of the CDR3: TGTGCCAGCAGCCGGAGGGGGGGCCCCAATCAGCCCCAGCATTTT. Its protein product is CASSRRGGPNQPQHF.

The chain has TRBV7-9 and TRBJ2-7; no clear D. The V end was cut by 1 base, the J end by 6 bases, with 13 bases between. The CDR3 totals 14 residues. Germline V CDR1 and CDR2: SEHNR, FQNEAQ (reference sequence). CDR3 region: CASSLGGFRPEQYF. The CDR3 DNA is TGTGCCAGCAGCTTAGGAGGATTTCGCCCCGAGCAGTACTTC.

This clone was counted a few times. The V gene is TRBV21-1, the J gene TRBJ1-1. TRBV21-1 is a pseudogene. The CDR3 runs 13 residues. The CDR3 DNA sequence: TGTGCCAAACGACGACCCAGGCGGGCTGAAGCTTTCTTT. This codes for CAKRRPRRAEAFF.

This chain links TRBV24-1 with TRBJ2-1; 13 nucleotides agree with TRBD2. Germline V gene sequence: CDR1 KGHDR, CDR2 SFDVKD. The CDR3 runs to 17 residues. J was trimmed by 9 bases and V by 4 bases; bases with no gene match: 11. The DNA for the CDR3 is TGTGCCACCAGTGACATGGGACTAGCGGGACTGTTAGGTGAGCAGTTCTTC. It encodes CATSDMGLAGLLGEQFF.

The chain has TRBV5-1 and TRBJ2-1; tentative D call: TRBD2 (5 bases). Deletions cut 2 bases from V and 9 bases from J, with 18 bases between. Germline-derived CDR1 and CDR2 are SGHRS and YFSETQ. The length of the CDR3 is 15 residues. Written as DNA, the CDR3 is TGCGCCAGCAGCTTAACCTCCGGGATTTCCGTTGAGCAGTTCTTC. This encodes CASSLTSGISVEQFF.

The V call is TRBV24-1, the J call TRBJ2-1; 11 bases fit TRBD2. The CDR3 covers 17 residues. The V gene end was trimmed by 9 bases and the J gene end by 12 bases; junction bases not matched to a gene: 21. Germline V gene sequence: CDR1 KGHDR, CDR2 SFDVKD. The CDR3 sequence: CATVLRQGLAGGTAQFF. The CDR3 DNA follows: TGTGCCACCGTCCTCCGACAGGGCCTAGCGGGAGGTACCGCGCAGTTCTTC.

This chain uses TRBV3-1 (or the pseudogene TRBV3-2) with TRBJ1-1, with D possibly TRBD1 on 5 matching bases. The CDR3 has 15 residues. Germline V gene sequence: CDR1 LGHDT, CDR2 YNNKEL (reference sequence). V lost 0 bases and J lost 6, with 14 bases in between. The CDR3: CASSQDGGTVAEAFF. CDR3 bases: TGTGCCAGCAGCCAAGACGGAGGGACGGTGGCTGAAGCTTTCTTT.

The chain carries TRBV19 and TRBJ1-2; tentatively, D is TRBD1 (6 bases). Germline-derived CDR1 and CDR2 are LNHDA and SQIVND (reference sequence). V was cut by 7 bases and J by 7 bases, with 19 bases left in between. This CDR3 has 14 residues. This chain's CDR3 is CASTKYATGAGYTF. CDR3 in DNA: TGTGCCAGTACCAAGTATGCGACAGGCGCTGGCTACACCTTC.

Remarks on this clone: Germline and junction disagree at one end, which may indicate a read error. V is TRBV7-7 and J is TRBJ2-5; 9 bases are a match to TRBD1. The germline CDR1 and CDR2 sequences are SSHAT and FNYEAQ (reference sequence). The CDR3 has 13 amino acids. CDR3 in amino acids: CASSKGQGKTQYF. In nucleotides, the CDR3 is TGTGCTAGCAGCAAGGGACAGGGAAAGACCCAGTACTTC.

The rearrangement links TRBV5-1 to TRBJ2-7; TRBD1 aligns across 9 bases. The V segment lost 4 bases and the J segment 5 bases; nucleotides outside the gene matches: 10. CDR3 size: 15 residues. CDR1 SGHRS and CDR2 YFSETQ come from the germline V gene. CDR3 sequence: CASSRSGTGTNEQYF. The CDR3 DNA is TGCGCCAGCAGCCGGTCCGGGACAGGGACTAACGAGCAGTACTTC.

The chain couples TRBV7-2 to TRBJ2-1; a weak D match, TRBD2 (5 bases). This CDR3 has 15 residues. The V end lost 1 base, the J end lost 3 bases, and 10 bases lay between the germline ends. Germline assignment: CDR1 SGHTA and CDR2 FQGNSA. DNA of the CDR3: TGTGCCAGCAGCTTAGAGGGAGCCGTCTACAATGAGCAGTTCTTC. It specifies CASSLEGAVYNEQFF.

The V call is TRBV14, the J call TRBJ2-1, with 10 bases identical to TRBD2. CDR1 and CDR2 (germline): SGHDN, FVKESK. This CDR3 comprises 16 residues. After removal of 4 bases from V and 6 bases from J, the junction contained 9 bases not matched to a gene. CDR3 residues: CASSLVASGRGNEQFF. The CDR3 nucleotides read TGTGCCAGCAGCCTGGTGGCTAGCGGGAGAGGCAATGAGCAGTTCTTC.

This clone has just a few counts. The chain uses TRBV19 and TRBJ2-3; 10 bases line up with TRBD2. V shed 5 bases, J shed 0 bases, and the junction held 2 bases outside the gene matches. The CDR3 has 15 residues. The germline gives CDR1 LNHDA, CDR2 SQIVND (reference sequence). CDR3 sequence reads: CASSSSGGSTDTQYF. The CDR3 DNA is TGTGCCAGTAGTTCTAGCGGGGGAAGCACAGATACGCAGTATTTT.

The V and J genes are TRBV15 and TRBJ2-5; D gene unclear. CDR1 is LNHNV and CDR2 is YYDKDF in the germline V gene (reference sequence). V lost 0 bases to trimming and J lost 5 bases, with 13 bases between them. The CDR3 runs to 15 residues. The CDR3 nucleotides are TGTGCCACCAGCAGAGAGTCTTCCTCCCGGGAGACCCAGTACTTC. Residues: CATSRESSSRETQYF.

The chain couples TRBV10-3 to TRBJ2-1, with D unresolved. This CDR3 spans 19 amino acids. Germline V gene sequence: CDR1 ENHRY, CDR2 SYGVKD. V shed 4 bases and J shed 6 bases, with 28 bases lying between them. CDR3 coding DNA: TGTGCCATCAGTGGTTCTGACGGCAAGGCGGCCGCGCGGAGCAATGAGCAGTTCTTC. It specifies CAISGSDGKAAARSNEQFF.

The rearrangement uses TRBV2 and TRBJ2-5; 11 bases line up with TRBD2. J was trimmed by 2 bases and V by 7 bases; bases with no gene match: 3. This CDR3 contains 14 residues. Germline V lookup: CDR1 SNHLY, CDR2 FYNNEI. The CDR3 DNA is TGTGCCAGCAATATAGCGGGAGGGCAAGAGACCCAGTACTTC. Its translation is CASNIAGGQETQYF.

This clone was counted once. The chain is built from TRBV11-2 and TRBJ1-5, with D possibly TRBD1 on 5 matching bases. The CDR3 loop spans 14 amino acids. V was trimmed by 0 bases and J by 4 bases, leaving 7 bases between them. Germline CDR1 is SGHAT and CDR2 is FQNNGV. CDR3 DNA: TGTGCCAGCAGCTTAGAGGACACGAATCAGCCCCAGCATTTT. As protein: CASSLEDTNQPQHF.

The chain links TRBV25-1 to TRBJ1-6; TRBD1 might be the D (5 bases). Trimming cost V 7 bases and J 4 bases, with 11 bases left between them. Germline V gene lookup returns CDR1 MGHDK and CDR2 SYGVNS. CDR3 length: 14 amino acids. DNA for the CDR3: TGTGCCAGCACGCTAGGGGCATATAATTCACCCCTCCACTTT. Translated, it gives CASTLGAYNSPLHF.

The J gene is TRBJ1-2, the V gene TRBV18; D is unresolved. Germline V gene sequence: CDR1 KGHSH, CDR2 LQKENI. The V end was cut by 0 bases, the J end by 6 bases, with 8 bases between. There are 13 residues in the CDR3. Here the CDR3 DNA reads TGTGCCAGCTCACCACCGATCGGAGATGGCTACACCTTC. Protein sequence: CASSPPIGDGYTF.

This chain connects TRBV7-9 to TRBJ2-5; D not certain. The CDR3 runs to 15 residues. Germline V gene sequence: CDR1 SEHNR, CDR2 FQNEAQ (reference sequence). V lost 3 bases and J 2 bases, leaving 13 bases between the germline ends. The CDR3 region is CASSFGVPAQETQYF. The CDR3 nucleotides are TGTGCCAGCAGCTTTGGAGTGCCAGCTCAAGAGACCCAGTACTTC.

The chain carries TRBV6-4 and TRBJ2-1, with TRBD2 as a possible D gene (6 bases). The CDR3 spans 15 residues. V lost 3 bases to trimming and J lost 7 bases, with 16 bases between them. The germline V gene encodes CDR1 MRHNA and CDR2 SNTAGT. CDR3 nucleotides: TGTGCCAGCAGTGAGTACGGACTACCTATAAATGAGCAGTTCTTC. It translates to CASSEYGLPINEQFF.

This sequence joins TRBV7-2 and TRBJ2-5; 9 nucleotides line up with TRBD2. The CDR3 runs 13 residues. Trimming cost V 10 bases and J 4 bases; bases outside gene matches: 7. Germline loops: CDR1 SGHTA, CDR2 FQGNSA. In nucleotides, the CDR3 is TGTGCCACCAGTAGCGGGAGAGGAGAGACCCAGTACTTC. Its protein product is CATSSGRGETQYF.

The chain is built from TRBV5-1 and TRBJ2-2, with D uncertain. The germline V and J ends were trimmed by 0 bases and 4 bases, with 13 bases remaining between them. This CDR3 comprises 16 residues. In germline, CDR1 is SGHRS, CDR2 YFSETQ. CDR3 residues: CASSLGGIARTGELFF. For the CDR3, the DNA is TGCGCCAGCAGCTTGGGAGGTATAGCCCGCACCGGGGAGCTGTTTTTT.

The rearrangement joins TRBV6-5 to TRBJ2-7; D is perhaps TRBD1 (5 bases). This CDR3 has 15 amino acids. The V gene lost 5 bases and the J gene lost 4 bases, with 18 bases spanning the gap. Looked up from germline, CDR1 is MNHEY and CDR2 is SVGAGI. CDR3 DNA sequence: TGTGCCAGCAGTCAGCGACAGACACGCTTTTACGAGCAGTACTTC. This translates into CASSQRQTRFYEQYF.